Shown below are 26 T cell receptor beta chains from a single sample sequenced in a study of cytomegalovirus exposure and HLA in healthy donors (dated 2017 in TCRdb). Libraries were built with the immunoSEQ multiplex PCR assay. TCRdb holds this immuneACCESS table with in-frame rearrangements only. Some clones are missing; in checked studies, unresolved V genes explain under half, and the rest has no known cause. The sample contains roughly 150,000 clones, approximately 91% of them found a single time. The leading ten clones occupy over 3% of the sample. The specimen sequenced was PBMCs. All receptors derive from a woman in her late teens or twenties in good health and CMV-seropositive.

V is TRBV6-5 and J is TRBJ1-1; D call uncertain. The germline V and J ends were trimmed by 7 bases and 8 bases, with 11 bases remaining between them. Germline V CDR1 and CDR2: MNHEY, SVGAGI. The CDR3 length is 11 residues. In DNA form, the CDR3 reads TGTGCCAGCATCGAAGGCGGCGAAGCTTTCTTT. Encoded protein: CASIEGGEAFF.

This chain links TRBV5-4 with TRBJ2-7, with a tentative D call TRBD2 (6 bases). This CDR3 is built from 13 residues. Trimming left V 4 bases short and J 1 base short, with 9 bases between. Germline V gene data show CDR1 as SGHNT and CDR2 as YYREEE (reference sequence). CDR3 sequence: CASSRRESYEQYF. In DNA form, the CDR3 reads TGTGCCAGCAGCCGGAGGGAGTCCTACGAGCAGTACTTC.

This sequence joins TRBV18 and TRBJ2-1; 14 bases map to TRBD2. This CDR3 is 15 amino acids long. Germline CDR1 reads KGHSH; CDR2 reads LQKENI. Trimming at V came to 3 bases and at J to 5 bases, leaving 0 bases not matched to a gene. The DNA for the CDR3 is TGTGCCAGCTCACCGGGACTAGCGGGGGACAATGAGCAGTTCTTC. It translates to CASSPGLAGDNEQFF.

The chain recombines TRBV2 with TRBJ2-5; 9 positions agree with TRBD2. The CDR3 is 14 residues long. Germline values: CDR1 SNHLY, CDR2 FYNNEI. V lost 6 bases and J lost 5; bases outside the gene matches: 7. CDR3 coding DNA: TGTGCCAGCAGGCGACTAGCGGCCTCGGAGACCCAGTACTTC. Translating it yields CASRRLAASETQYF.

The gene calls are TRBV2 and TRBJ2-7; TRBD1 matches at 10 bases. CDR3 length: 14 residues. Germline V gives CDR1 SNHLY, CDR2 FYNNEI. The junction had 4 bases not matched to a gene; V was cut back by 4 bases and J by 4 bases. CDR3 amino acids: CASSGGTGAYEQYF. Written as DNA, the CDR3 is TGTGCCAGCAGTGGCGGGACAGGGGCTTACGAGCAGTACTTC.

The chain has TRBV27 and TRBJ2-7; D may be TRBD1 (6 bases). Germline V gives CDR1 MNHEY, CDR2 SMNVEV (reference sequence). The CDR3 spans 14 residues. V was shortened by 5 bases and J by 4 bases, with 15 bases between the two germline ends. This CDR3 reads CASSTTGTRYEQYF. The CDR3 bases are TGTGCCAGCAGTACAACCGGGACACGTTACGAGCAGTACTTC.

The V call is TRBV9, the J call TRBJ2-7; D not certain. The CDR3 contains 15 residues. Germline assignment: CDR1 SGDLS and CDR2 YYNGEE. V lost 0 bases and J 0 bases, leaving 10 bases between the germline ends. The CDR3 nucleotides are TGTGCCAGCAGCGTAGGCACAGCAAGCTCCTACGAGCAGTACTTC. Translated: CASSVGTASSYEQYF.

V and J are TRBV7-6 and TRBJ2-1; tentative D call: TRBD1 (6 bases). The CDR3 extends over 15 amino acids. V lost 4 bases, J lost 6 bases, and 16 bases lay in between. In germline, CDR1 is SGHVS, CDR2 FNYEAQ. The CDR3 loop reads CASSSTRGTTNEQFF. CDR3 nucleotide sequence: TGTGCCAGCAGCTCAACTAGGGGGACGACCAATGAGCAGTTCTTC.

The chain combines TRBV29-1 with TRBJ2-3; perhaps TRBD2 as D (6 bases). Germline V lookup: CDR1 SQVTM, CDR2 ANQGSEA. CDR3 length: 12 amino acids. V lost 5 bases and J lost 3, with 9 bases in between. CDR3 sequence: CSVCRETDTQYF. In DNA, the CDR3 is TGCAGCGTTTGTCGGGAGACAGATACGCAGTATTTT.

The chain employs TRBV2 and TRBJ2-7; weak D call: TRBD2 (5 bases). This CDR3 contains 13 residues. The V and J ends lost 6 bases and 7 bases respectively, with 16 bases between them. Germline V CDR1 and CDR2: SNHLY, FYNNEI. The chain's CDR3 is CASSGVDSREQYF. The CDR3 DNA is TGTGCCAGCAGCGGGGTGGACTCGCGGGAGCAGTACTTC. The variable domain in full, with the rest retrieved from reference TRBV2 and TRBJ2-7, is EPEVTQTPSHQVTQMGQEVILRCVPISNHLYFYWYRQILGQKVEFLVSFYNNEISEKSEIFDDQFSVERPDGSNFTLKIRSTKLEDSAMYFCASSGVDSREQYFGPGTRLTVT.

The chain employs TRBV9 and TRBJ2-2; 7 positions match TRBD2. CDR1 is SGDLS and CDR2 is YYNGEE in the germline V gene. The ends lost 0 bases at V and 7 bases at J; junction bases unmatched: 9. The CDR3 length is 16 residues. The CDR3: CASSVVGSGGNGELFF. CDR3 coding DNA: TGTGCCAGCAGCGTAGTGGGTTCGGGAGGTAACGGGGAGCTGTTTTTT.

Concerning this clone itself: Germline and junction disagree at one end, which may indicate a read error. The chain uses TRBV23-1 and TRBJ1-1; perhaps TRBD1 as D (5 bases). TRBV23-1 is designated an ORF whose function remains uncertain. The CDR3 is 12 amino acids. CDR3 in amino acids: CASSHQLSGVNF. CDR3 nucleotides: TGCGCCAGCAGTCATCAACTATCGGGGGTCAACTTT.

The rearrangement joins TRBV6-5 to TRBJ2-5, with 8 bases that match TRBD2. The germline V gene encodes CDR1 MNHEY and CDR2 SVGAGI. This CDR3 region has 13 residues. The V and J ends lost 6 bases and 5 bases, in that order; junction bases with no gene match: 5. The CDR3 spells CASRYSGTETQYF. The CDR3 DNA reads as TGTGCCAGCAGGTATAGCGGGACCGAGACCCAGTACTTC.

This rearrangement joins TRBV11-3 to TRBJ1-4; no clear D. The CDR3 has 13 amino acids. Trimming left V 5 bases short and J 8 bases short, with 12 bases between. Per germline, CDR1 SGHNT and CDR2 YENEEA. CDR3 in DNA: TGTGCCAGCAGCCTAGGTGGGCCGGAAAAACTGTTTTTT. Residues: CASSLGGPEKLFF.

This clone has a handful of counts. The chain has TRBV2 and TRBJ1-2, with D tentatively TRBD1 (5 bases). CDR1 SNHLY and CDR2 FYNNEI come from the germline V gene. The CDR3 loop spans 13 amino acids. Trimming removed 6 bases at V and 5 bases at J, with 13 bases between. The DNA for the CDR3 is TGTGCCAGCAGGGAACAGGCCACTTATGGCTACACCTTC. Translating it yields CASREQATYGYTF.

The rearrangement joins TRBV19 to TRBJ1-1, with a tentative D call TRBD1 (5 bases). The CDR3 spans 13 residues. The germline V and J ends were trimmed by 7 bases and 0 bases, with 9 bases remaining between them. CDR1 is LNHDA and CDR2 is SQIVND in the germline V gene (reference sequence). The CDR3 region is CASTPGMNTEAFF. CDR3 bases: TGTGCCAGTACTCCAGGGATGAACACTGAAGCTTTCTTT.

In this sample, this clone turned up once. This sequence joins TRBV4-1 and TRBJ2-5, with 11 bases matching TRBD2. The V segment lost 4 bases and the J segment 2 bases; nucleotides outside the gene matches: 6. This CDR3 contains 16 residues. Germline V gene sequence: CDR1 MGHRA, CDR2 YSYEKL. CDR3 nucleotides: TGCGCCAGCAGCCGGACCCGGACTAGCGGGCAAGAGACCCAGTACTTC. Translating gives CASSRTRTSGQETQYF.

This sequence joins TRBV11-3 and TRBJ1-3, with D maybe TRBD1 (6 bases). CDR1 is SGHNT, CDR2 YENEEA, per germline. The CDR3 length is 16 residues. Trimming pared 4 bases from V and 0 bases from J, leaving 13 bases between. CDR3 DNA: TGTGCCAGCAGCTCAGGGGAGTGGGTCTCTGGAAACACCATATATTTT. Translation: CASSSGEWVSGNTIYF.

J is TRBJ2-3 and V is TRBV5-6; TRBD1 matches 7 bases. Unmatched junction bases numbered 7, after V lost 4 bases and J lost 2 bases. The length of the CDR3 is 15 residues. The germline CDR1 and CDR2 sequences are SGHDT and YYEEEE. CDR3 loop: CASSPTGPLTDTQYF. As DNA, the CDR3 is TGTGCCAGCAGCCCGACAGGGCCGCTCACAGATACGCAGTATTTT.

The chain joins TRBV19 to TRBJ2-5, with 12 bases fitting TRBD1. This CDR3 region has 15 residues. In germline, CDR1 is LNHDA, CDR2 SQIVND (reference sequence). The trim removed 5 bases at V and 5 bases at J, leaving 6 bases unmatched. The CDR3 here is CASSPRDRGLETQYF. CDR3 sequence (DNA): TGTGCCAGTAGTCCCCGGGACAGGGGGCTGGAGACCCAGTACTTC.

About this clone itself: A read error is possible here, since a much larger clone lies one base away. The CDR3 spells CASSETGDTGELFF. The CDR3 nucleotides are TGTGCCAGCAGTGAGACAGGGGACACCGGGGAGCTGTTTTTT. The rearrangement links TRBV6-4 to TRBJ2-2; 8 nucleotides match TRBD1. Germline V lookup: CDR1 MRHNA, CDR2 SNTAGT. CDR3 length: 14 residues. The V segment lost 3 bases and the J segment 3 bases; nucleotides outside the gene matches: 0.

The gene calls are TRBV7-8 and TRBJ2-7; possibly TRBD1 for D (6 bases). This CDR3 region has 16 residues. In germline, CDR1 is SGHVS, CDR2 FQNEAQ. V lost 1 base and J 4 bases, leaving 17 bases between the germline ends. CDR3 sequence reads: CASSLEARGEGYEQYF. CDR3 in DNA: TGTGCCAGCAGCTTAGAGGCCAGGGGCGAGGGATACGAGCAGTACTTC.

The rearrangement joins TRBV13 to TRBJ1-2, with D maybe TRBD1 (6 bases). The CDR3 spans 17 residues. Trimming took off 4 bases at V and 6 bases at J, with 24 bases between the two ends. Germline V CDR1 and CDR2: PRHDT, FYEKMQ (reference sequence). CDR3 sequence reads: CASSYGPNGGASDGYTF. Written as DNA, the CDR3 is TGTGCCAGCAGCTACGGACCCAACGGGGGGGCGTCTGATGGCTACACCTTC.

The genes are TRBV4-3 and TRBJ2-7; a weak D match, TRBD1 (6 bases). The CDR3 contains 14 residues. CDR1 and CDR2 (germline): LGHNA, YSLEER. Between the trimmed V and J ends, which lost 2 bases and 4 bases, there was a span of 12 bases. This CDR3 is CASSQYPTGYEQYF. CDR3 DNA sequence: TGCGCCAGCAGCCAATACCCAACAGGGTACGAGCAGTACTTC.

This chain links TRBV5-6 with TRBJ2-1; 11 nucleotides line up with TRBD2. The germline gives CDR1 SGHDT, CDR2 YYEEEE. With V trimmed by 0 bases and J by 7 bases, 6 bases remained unmatched. The CDR3 consists of 16 residues. DNA for the CDR3: TGTGCCAGCAGCTTGGAGGGTAGCGGGAGGGCAAATGAGCAGTTCTTC. This codes for CASSLEGSGRANEQFF.

This rearrangement joins TRBV5-1 to TRBJ2-5; perhaps TRBD1 as D (6 bases). CDR1 is SGHRS, CDR2 YFSETQ, per germline. V gave up 4 bases and J gave up 5 bases, with 18 bases separating them. This CDR3 spans 15 amino acids. This CDR3 is CASSQGYSVGETQYF. CDR3 in DNA: TGCGCCAGCAGCCAGGGGTATAGTGTAGGGGAGACCCAGTACTTC.